These 29 T cell receptor beta chains originate from one sample sequenced in a study of shared clonotypes between healthy human individuals. TCRdb keeps only in-frame clones here, not all; method: immunoSEQ multiplex PCR. The data show about 470,000 clones, with 79% seen just once and around 13% held by the top ten. The sequenced sample was PBMCs. Every receptor here comes from a woman in her 40s in good health. Some clones in this sample may be carry-over from other donors' samples.

The V gene is TRBV5-1, the J gene TRBJ2-2; D is unclear. Germline V gene data show CDR1 as SGHRS and CDR2 as YFSETQ. The CDR3 has 15 amino acids. V was shortened by 2 bases and J by 5 bases, with 13 bases between the two germline ends. CDR3 sequence: CASSFLEIGTGELFF. The CDR3 DNA reads TGCGCCAGCAGCTTTCTGGAGATTGGGACCGGGGAGCTGTTTTTT.

Turning to this clone: The same CDR3 is also encoded by other DNA sequences in this sample. This chain uses TRBV19 with TRBJ2-1, with 8 positions matching TRBD2. Trimming removed 3 bases from V and 2 bases from J; junction bases left unmatched: 6. Germline CDR1 reads LNHDA; CDR2 reads SQIVND (reference sequence). This CDR3 region has 16 residues. CDR3 in DNA: TGTGCCAGTAGTATTTTGGGCGGGAGGACCTACAATGAGCAGTTCTTC. This translates into CASSILGGRTYNEQFF.

The chain joins TRBV7-2 to TRBJ2-7, with TRBD2 identical over 9 bases. The CDR3 totals 14 residues. V gave up 10 bases and J gave up 2 bases; unmatched junction bases: 9. Germline-derived CDR1 and CDR2 are SGHTA and FQGNSA. In DNA, the CDR3 is TGTGCCACCAGACCGACTAGCGGTCCCTACGAGCAGTACTTC. It encodes CATRPTSGPYEQYF. Using reference TRBV7-2 and TRBJ2-7 for the parts outside the CDR3, the full variable domain is GAGVSQSPSNKVTEKGKDVELRCDPISGHTALYWYRQSLGQGLEFLIYFQGNSAPDKSGLPSDRFSAERTGGSVSTLTIQRTQQEDSAVYLCATRPTSGPYEQYFGPGTRLTVT.

The V and J genes are TRBV11-2 and TRBJ2-5; 12 positions agree with TRBD2. CDR1 SGHAT and CDR2 FQNNGV come from the germline V gene. CDR3 size: 18 residues. Trimming cost V 1 base and J 5 bases; bases outside gene matches: 11. The DNA for the CDR3 is TGTGCCAGCAGCTTAGGACTAGCGGGAGAAGGGGACTCGGAGACCCAGTACTTC. This sequence encodes CASSLGLAGEGDSETQYF.

V is TRBV28 and J is TRBJ1-5; D is undetermined. This CDR3 spans 16 amino acids. The ends were cut back, 3 bases at V and 6 bases at J, with 18 bases in the middle. CDR1 is MDHEN and CDR2 is SYDVKM in the germline V gene. CDR3 sequence (DNA): TGTGCCAGCAGTTTTAGCTCGGGAGGGTTAAGTCAGCCCCAGCATTTT. Its protein is CASSFSSGGLSQPQHF. The full variable domain, rest sourced from reference TRBV28 and TRBJ1-5, is DVKVTQSSRYLVKRTGEKVFLECVQDMDHENMFWYRQDPGLGLRLIYFSYDVKMKEKGDIPEGYSVSREKKERFSLILESASTNQTSMYLCASSFSSGGLSQPQHFGDGTRLSIL.

The rearrangement joins TRBV5-1 to TRBJ2-2; 9 nucleotides agree with TRBD2. The V gene's germline CDR1 is SGHRS and CDR2 YFSETQ. Trimming cost V 4 bases and J 8 bases; bases outside gene matches: 12. There are 16 residues in the CDR3. The CDR3 nucleotides read TGCGCCAGCAGCCAGGGACTAGCTTACGAACTAGGGGAGCTGTTTTTT. Translating gives CASSQGLAYELGELFF. The whole variable domain, remainder taken from reference TRBV5-1 and TRBJ2-2, is KAGVTQTPRYLIKTRGQQVTLSCSPISGHRSVSWYQQTPGQGLQFLFEYFSETQRNKGNFPGRFSGRQFSNSRSEMNVSTLELGDSALYLCASSQGLAYELGELFFGEGSRLTVL.

The J gene is TRBJ2-5, the V gene TRBV9; perhaps D is TRBD1 or TRBD2 (5 bases each). The CDR3 has 13 residues. Germline values: CDR1 SGDLS, CDR2 YYNGEE. The ends were cut back, 4 bases at V and 11 bases at J, with 18 bases in the middle. The CDR3 sequence is CASSSPGLGEQYF. The CDR3 DNA is TGTGCCAGCAGCTCCCCGGGTTTGGGGGAGCAGTACTTC.

This sequence joins TRBV30 and TRBJ2-1, with TRBD2 matching over 7 bases. Germline V gene lookup returns CDR1 GTSNPN and CDR2 SVGIG (reference sequence). The CDR3 contains 13 residues. The V segment lost 5 bases and the J segment 1 base; nucleotides outside the gene matches: 2. The DNA for the CDR3 is TGTGCCTGGTTGGGGGGGTCCTACAATGAGCAGTTCTTC. Its translation is CAWLGGSYNEQFF.

The rearrangement joins TRBV28 to TRBJ2-1, with 11 nucleotides matching TRBD2. The CDR3 is made up of 16 amino acids. Per germline, CDR1 MDHEN and CDR2 SYDVKM. V was pared by 4 bases and J by 10 bases, with 12 bases of the junction left unmatched. In DNA, the CDR3 is TGTGCCAGCAGTTCGCCGGGACTAGCGGATCTCCGGGAGCAGTTCTTC. It specifies CASSSPGLADLREQFF.

This chain links TRBV2 with TRBJ2-1; no reliable D call. Per the germline V gene, CDR1 is SNHLY and CDR2 is FYNNEI. The CDR3 covers 14 residues. The V gene lost 7 bases and the J gene lost 3 bases, with 13 bases spanning the gap. The CDR3 loop reads CASTGASYYNEQFF. The CDR3 region has the DNA TGTGCCAGCACCGGCGCCTCTTACTACAATGAGCAGTTCTTC.

The V and J genes are TRBV28 and TRBJ2-7, with D hard to call. The length of the CDR3 is 14 residues. Germline V CDR1 and CDR2: MDHEN, SYDVKM. V was cut by 4 bases and J by 7 bases, with 17 bases left in between. The CDR3 region has the DNA TGTGCCAGCAGTTCGGAACCTGTGAAAAGTGAGCAGTACTTC. Encoded protein: CASSSEPVKSEQYF.

This sequence joins TRBV10-3 and TRBJ1-5; the D gene is possibly TRBD1 (5 bases). Germline CDR1 and CDR2: ENHRY and SYGVKD. V lost 3 bases, J lost 4 bases, and 13 bases lay in between. CDR3 size: 15 residues. CDR3 in DNA: TGTGCCATCAGTGACATGGGGACGGGAAATCAGCCCCAGCATTTT. It encodes CAISDMGTGNQPQHF.

This chain joins TRBV7-8 and TRBJ1-1; weak D call: TRBD1 (5 bases). CDR1 SGHVS and CDR2 FQNEAQ come from the germline V gene. The CDR3 is made up of 15 amino acids. The V and J ends lost 0 bases and 0 bases respectively, with 8 bases between them. As DNA, the CDR3 is TGTGCCAGCAGCTTAGCGGAAGGGGTGAACACTGAAGCTTTCTTT. It encodes CASSLAEGVNTEAFF.

V usage is TRBV27 and J usage is TRBJ2-7, with 12 bases lining up with TRBD1. CDR1 MNHEY and CDR2 SMNVEV come from the germline V gene (reference sequence). With 5 bases clipped from V and 0 bases from J, the junction kept 5 bases outside the gene matches. This CDR3 has 16 amino acids. For the CDR3, the DNA is TGTGCCAGCAGTATAGGGACAGGGGGCTCCTCCTACGAGCAGTACTTC. The encoded protein is CASSIGTGGSSYEQYF.

The chain is built from TRBV27 and TRBJ2-7; D is perhaps TRBD1 or TRBD2 (6 bases each). This CDR3 region has 14 residues. V shed 1 base and J shed 3 bases, with 10 bases lying between them. Germline CDR1 MNHEY, CDR2 SMNVEV (reference sequence). CDR3 protein: CASSLLQGGYEQYF. The CDR3 DNA reads as TGTGCCAGCAGTTTATTACAGGGAGGCTACGAGCAGTACTTC.

This clone was counted a single time. The chain links TRBV25-1 to TRBJ2-7, with TRBD2 identical over 9 bases. Losses at the gene ends were 1 base for V and 7 bases for J; bases not matched to a gene: 11. The CDR3 length is 16 residues. CDR1 is MGHDK, CDR2 SYGVNS, per germline. Here the CDR3 reads CASSESRASGVVEQYF. CDR3 bases: TGTGCCAGCAGTGAATCGAGGGCTAGCGGGGTAGTGGAGCAGTACTTC.

V usage is TRBV2 and J usage is TRBJ2-7, with 10 positions matching TRBD2. This CDR3 is built from 14 residues. Looked up from germline, CDR1 is SNHLY and CDR2 is FYNNEI. With 6 bases clipped from V and 6 bases from J, the junction kept 8 bases outside the gene matches. Here the CDR3 reads CASRLAGSAGEQYF. The CDR3 region has the DNA TGTGCCAGCAGACTAGCGGGATCGGCGGGCGAGCAGTACTTC.

V and J are TRBV7-6 and TRBJ2-1; the D gene is possibly TRBD2 (6 bases). V lost 5 bases and J lost 1, with 15 bases in between. This CDR3 region has 16 residues. Germline CDR1 and CDR2: SGHVS and FNYEAQ. CDR3 nucleotides: TGTGCCAGCAGCCCACGGTGGAGGGCATCCTACAATGAGCAGTTCTTC. Its translation is CASSPRWRASYNEQFF.

This chain connects TRBV7-3 to TRBJ2-7, with a weak D call TRBD1 (6 bases). From germline, CDR1 is SGHTA and CDR2 FQGTGA. The CDR3 loop spans 13 amino acids. V lost 5 bases to trimming and J lost 4 bases, with 12 bases between them. For the CDR3, the DNA is TGTGCCAGCAGCCCGGGACATAAATACGAGCAGTACTTC. This sequence encodes CASSPGHKYEQYF.

The V gene is TRBV28, the J gene TRBJ1-4, with D perhaps TRBD1 (5 bases). The length of the CDR3 is 14 residues. The ends were cut back, 8 bases at V and 5 bases at J, with 15 bases in the middle. The germline V gene has CDR1 MDHEN and CDR2 SYDVKM. The CDR3 nucleotides read TGTGCCAGCCAACTACTTGGGGCAAATGAAAAACTGTTTTTT. It translates to CASQLLGANEKLFF.

The chain uses TRBV14 and TRBJ2-5, with D possibly matching TRBD1 (6 bases). V was shortened by 4 bases and J by 4 bases, with 16 bases between the two germline ends. The CDR3 has 15 residues. Germline values: CDR1 SGHDN, CDR2 FVKESK. CDR3 DNA: TGTGCCAGCAGCCCTATGGGACAAGCGTTAGAGACCCAGTACTTC. Its translation: CASSPMGQALETQYF. Based on the CDR3 plus reference TRBV14 and TRBJ2-5, the full variable domain is EAGVTQFPSHSVIEKGQTVTLRCDPISGHDNLYWYRRVMGKEIKFLLHFVKESKQDESGMPNNRFLAERTGGTYSTLKVQPAELEDSGVYFCASSPMGQALETQYFGPGTRLLVL.

The chain links TRBV6-1 to TRBJ1-4; the match to TRBD1 covers 7 bases. The CDR3 length is 15 residues. Trimming removed 1 base from V and 10 bases from J; junction bases left unmatched: 9. Germline-derived CDR1 and CDR2 are MNHNS and SASEGT. The CDR3 loop is CASSEEGGIWRKLFF. DNA of the CDR3: TGTGCCAGCAGTGAAGAAGGGGGCATTTGGCGAAAACTGTTTTTT.

The chain combines TRBV5-4 with TRBJ1-5; 7 bases agree with TRBD1. This CDR3 region has 15 residues. Germline V gene sequence: CDR1 SGHNT, CDR2 YYREEE (reference sequence). The V and J ends lost 0 bases and 8 bases, in that order; junction bases with no gene match: 8. This CDR3 is CASSLGGTVSEPQHF. The CDR3 nucleotides are TGTGCCAGCAGCTTGGGTGGGACAGTAAGTGAGCCCCAGCATTTT. The full variable domain, rest sourced from reference TRBV5-4 and TRBJ1-5, is ETGVTQSPTHLIKTRGQQVTLRCSSQSGHNTVSWYQQALGQGPQFIFQYYREEENGRGNFPPRFSGLQFPNYSSELNVNALELDDSALYLCASSLGGTVSEPQHFGDGTRLSIL.

In the case of this clone: One end of the junction is discordant with germline, which a read error may explain. The CDR3 loop is CSVPSGNF. The CDR3 DNA reads as TGCAGTGTGCCTAGCGGAAACTTC. The gene calls are TRBV20-1 and TRBJ2-7; TRBD2 aligns across 7 bases. The CDR3 totals 8 residues. CDR1 is DFQATT, CDR2 SNEGSKA, per germline (reference sequence).

CDR3 sequence (DNA): TGTGCCAGCAGCGTAAGACAGGGCTCAGATACGCAGTATTTT. It encodes CASSVRQGSDTQYF. The chain links TRBV11-3 to TRBJ2-3; 7 bases are shared with TRBD1. V was pared by 5 bases and J by 4 bases, with 6 bases of the junction left unmatched. Looked up from germline, CDR1 is SGHNT and CDR2 is YENEEA. The CDR3 length is 14 residues.

This chain uses TRBV6-5 with TRBJ2-3; no reliable D call. Per the germline V gene, CDR1 is MNHEY and CDR2 is SVGAGI. Trimming stripped 2 bases from V and 1 base from J, with 7 bases between. The CDR3 is 14 residues long. The CDR3 coding sequence is TGTGCCAGCAGTTACGACGCGGGCACAGATACGCAGTATTTT. Amino acid sequence: CASSYDAGTDTQYF.

The J gene is TRBJ2-2, the V gene TRBV5-1; TRBD2 agrees at 7 bases. Per the germline V gene, CDR1 is SGHRS and CDR2 is YFSETQ. This CDR3 region has 17 residues. V shed 0 bases, J shed 2 bases, and the junction held 7 bases outside the gene matches. The CDR3 DNA follows: TGCGCCAGCAGCTTGGGACCTAGCGGCCCAAACACCGGGGAGCTGTTTTTT. This codes for CASSLGPSGPNTGELFF.

The chain couples TRBV5-4 to TRBJ2-3; D is undetermined. V lost 3 bases and J lost 0, with 11 bases in between. This CDR3 comprises 15 residues. Per the germline V gene, CDR1 is SGHNT and CDR2 is YYREEE (reference sequence). CDR3 bases: TGTGCCAGCAGCTCGGGTCTCGGTAGCACAGATACGCAGTATTTT. Its protein is CASSSGLGSTDTQYF.

The chain joins TRBV5-1 to TRBJ1-3, with a weak D call TRBD1 (6 bases). This CDR3 has 15 amino acids. CDR1 SGHRS and CDR2 YFSETQ come from the germline V gene. Trimming took 4 bases from V and 4 from J, leaving 15 bases between them. The CDR3 loop reads CASSAGRGTGNTIYF. CDR3 DNA sequence: TGCGCCAGCAGCGCCGGAAGGGGGACAGGAAACACCATATATTTT.